Detailed here is one T cell receptor (beta chain). A few counts support this clonotype. Its antigen remains undetermined. One base away there is no much larger clone; base qualities are not given. CDR1 LNHNV and CDR2 YYDKDF are derived from the germline V gene (reference sequence). V sheds 3 bases and J sheds 5 bases, leaving 11 bases between their ends. From the cysteine up to the phenylalanine, the CDR3 has a length of 14 residues. Of all the DNA, just the CDR3 is kept, 42 bases in frame from base 1. These data belong to a study of patients and donors after allogeneic stem cell transplantation (dated by TCRdb to 2018 to 2020). Library prep was done by RT-PCR. The reads were generated on a NextSeq 550. TCRdb reprocessing: public reads trimmed at Q25 with fastp, clones called with MiXCR, in-frame beta chains kept. Every distinct CDR3 protein forms one entry, paired with its most common genes and DNA. The sample contains 390,000 or so distinct CDR3 sequences, about a sixth of them found a single time. 6.5% to 7.5% of the sample is in the top ten clones.

The V gene is TRBV15 and the J gene is TRBJ1-5; TRBD1 is possibly the D segment (6 matching bases). The sequencing sample was made of blood, either unsorted or a sorted T cell fraction (not recorded which). This receptor was taken from a human donor who was either an allogeneic HSCT recipient or a stem cell or donor lymphocyte infusion donor (not recorded which). It is not recorded whose cells these are; they may come from a transplant donor. This receptor carries the CDR3 CATSSRGGDQPQHF. The nucleotides read TGTGCCACCAGCAGCCGAGGGGGGGATCAGCCCCAGCATTTT.